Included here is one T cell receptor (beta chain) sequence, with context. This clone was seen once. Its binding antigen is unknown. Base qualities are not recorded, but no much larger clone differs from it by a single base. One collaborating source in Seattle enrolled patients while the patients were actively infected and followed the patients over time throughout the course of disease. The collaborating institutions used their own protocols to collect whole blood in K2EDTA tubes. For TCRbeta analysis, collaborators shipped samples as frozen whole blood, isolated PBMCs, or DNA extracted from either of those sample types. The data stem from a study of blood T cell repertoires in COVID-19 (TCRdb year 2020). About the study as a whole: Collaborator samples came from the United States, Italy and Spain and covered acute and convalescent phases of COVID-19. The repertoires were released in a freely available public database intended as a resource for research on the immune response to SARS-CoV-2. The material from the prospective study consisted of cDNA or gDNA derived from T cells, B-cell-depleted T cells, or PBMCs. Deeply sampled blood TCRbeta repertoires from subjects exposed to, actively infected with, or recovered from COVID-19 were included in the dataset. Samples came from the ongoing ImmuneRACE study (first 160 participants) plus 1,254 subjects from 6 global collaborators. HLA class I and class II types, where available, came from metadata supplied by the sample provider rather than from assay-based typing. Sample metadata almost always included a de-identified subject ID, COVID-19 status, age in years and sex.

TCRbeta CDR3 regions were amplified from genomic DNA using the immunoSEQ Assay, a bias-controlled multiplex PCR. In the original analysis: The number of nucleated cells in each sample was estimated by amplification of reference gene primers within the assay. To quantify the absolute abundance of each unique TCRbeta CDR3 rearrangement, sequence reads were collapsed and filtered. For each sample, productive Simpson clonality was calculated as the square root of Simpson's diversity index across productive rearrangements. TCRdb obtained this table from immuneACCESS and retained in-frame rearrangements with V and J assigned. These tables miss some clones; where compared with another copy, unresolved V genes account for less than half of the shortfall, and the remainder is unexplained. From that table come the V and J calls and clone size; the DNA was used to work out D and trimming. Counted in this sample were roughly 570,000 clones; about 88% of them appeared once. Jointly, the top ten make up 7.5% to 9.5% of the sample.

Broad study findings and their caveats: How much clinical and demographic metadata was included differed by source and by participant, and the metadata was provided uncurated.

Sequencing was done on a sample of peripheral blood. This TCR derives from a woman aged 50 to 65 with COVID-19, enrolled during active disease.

The DNA sequence is given as TGTGCCAGCAGGCCGACAGGGGGTTCCTACGAGCAGTACTTC. This encodes CASRPTGGSYEQYF. The rearrangement joined TRBV6-5 to TRBJ2-7; TRBD1 aligns with 9 central bases. As encoded in the germline V gene, CDR1 is MNHEY while CDR2 is SVGAGI. The germline V end is reduced by 6 bases and the J end by 1 base; junction bases left unmatched: 4. The CDR3 starts with the cysteine, ends with the phenylalanine, and has 14 residues. Only the CDR3 DNA is retained, 42 bases long and in frame from the first base.